This T cell receptor beta chain stems from a study of cytomegalovirus exposure and HLA in healthy donors. Across the whole study: Earlier work reported approximately 100 million unique TCR beta sequences from about 190 million T cells.

Amplification used 60 Vbeta primers and 13 Jbeta primers. Measured with immunoSEQ multiplex PCR; TCRdb has only the in-frame clones, and not every one. The listing contains around 130,000 clones. The sample consisted of PBMCs. This clonotype was sampled from a woman aged 40 to 50 in good health and CMV-seronegative.

The CDR3 DNA reads TGTGCCAGCTCACCTCAGGGCGGAGGGGCTGGATCAGCTCAGCATTTT. This encodes CASSPQGGGAGSAQHF. The chain carries TRBV18 and TRBJ1-5, with a possible D match to TRBD1 (5 bases). Germline V lookup: CDR1 KGHSH, CDR2 LQKENI. The CDR3 length is 16 residues. V shed 3 bases and J shed 13 bases, with 25 bases lying between them.